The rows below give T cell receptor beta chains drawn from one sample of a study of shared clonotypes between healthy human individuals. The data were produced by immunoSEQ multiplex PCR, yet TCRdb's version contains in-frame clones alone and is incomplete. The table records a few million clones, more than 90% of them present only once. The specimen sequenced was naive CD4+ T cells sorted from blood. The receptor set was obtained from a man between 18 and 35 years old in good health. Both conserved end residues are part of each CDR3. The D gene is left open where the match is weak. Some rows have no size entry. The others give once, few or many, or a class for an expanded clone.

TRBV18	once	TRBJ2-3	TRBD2	TGTGCCAGCTCACTTCCCGGGACTAGCGGTCTTAGGAGAGATACGCAGTATTTT	CASSLPGTSGLRRDTQYF
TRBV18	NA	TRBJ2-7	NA	TGTGCCAGCTCACCACCTACAAGAGACGAGCAGTACTTC	CASSPPTRDEQYF
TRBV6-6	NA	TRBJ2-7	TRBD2	TGTGCCAGCAGTAAACTAGCGGGAGGGACCTACGAGCAGTACTTC	CASSKLAGGTYEQYF
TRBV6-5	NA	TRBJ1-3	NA	TGTGCCAGCAGCCCTAGTGCCTCTGGAAACACCATATATTTT	CASSPSASGNTIYF
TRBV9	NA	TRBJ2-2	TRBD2	TGTGCCAGCAGCCCTATGGTAGCGGGGGCAAACACCGGGGAGCTGTTTTTT	CASSPMVAGANTGELFF
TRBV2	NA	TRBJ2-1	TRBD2	TGTGCCAGCAGTGAAGAGCGGGAGGCCTACAATGAGCAGTTCTTC	CASSEEREAYNEQFF
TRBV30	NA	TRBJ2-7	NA	TGTGCCTGGAGCGTATCTTCTTTGGGTAGCTACGAGCAGTACTTC	CAWSVSSLGSYEQYF
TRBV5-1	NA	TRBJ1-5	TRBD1	TGCGCCAGCAGCCGGCCGCTGGACAGGGGAACCAATCAGCCCCAGCATTTT	CASSRPLDRGTNQPQHF
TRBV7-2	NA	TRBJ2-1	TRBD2	TGTGCCAGCAGCTTAGTCGGGACTAGCGGGGGGTACAATGAGCAGTTCTTC	CASSLVGTSGGYNEQFF
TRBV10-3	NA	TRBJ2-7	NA	TGTGCCATCAGTCGCTCGGCCCGTGGTTCCGACGAGCAGTACTTC	CAISRSARGSDEQYF